The table lists the clone carrying this T cell receptor (beta chain) with many counts. What it binds is unknown. This CDR3 is built from 14 residues. CDR1 and CDR2 from the germline V gene are MNHEY and SVGAGI. Trimming cost V 0 bases and J 2 bases, with 7 bases left between them. The sample is drawn from a study of breast tumors, draining lymph nodes, adjacent tissues. Study-level results: Tumor TCR diversity was below lymph nodes but above nontumor tissue. Findings are consistent with lymph node origin and intratumoral expansion of most tumor T cells. Data only fit, rather than demonstrated, lymph node origin of most tumor T cells.

TCRdb passed the multiplex PCR reads through MiXCR, listing each CDR3 protein once. This table has roughly 120,000 distinct CDR3 sequences, just under 20% appearing once. Breast cancer patients provided tissue from their axillary draining lymph nodes. The chain has TRBV6-5 and TRBJ1-2; D unresolved. Sequenced: axillary lymph node tissue. This sequence was found in a female donor with breast cancer. Some clones in this sample may be carry-over from other donors' samples. Here the CDR3 reads CASSYSAGNYGYTF. The CDR3 DNA sequence: TGTGCCAGCAGTTACTCCGCGGGGAACTATGGCTACACCTTC.